One and the same sample provided the 17 T cell receptor beta chains below, sequenced in a study of T cell repertoires in cytomegalovirus infection. TCRdb re-derived calls from the reads in MiXCR, one entry per CDR3 protein. The sample holds 230,000 or so distinct CDR3 sequences, 15% to 20% seen once. Sequencing input: CD8+ T cells from PBMCs. These receptors were obtained from a human donor in good health (CMV status not recorded). Some clones in this sample may be carry-over from other donors' samples.

This clonotype came up a few times. The chain is built from TRBV6-4 and TRBJ1-1; TRBD1 might be the D (5 bases). This CDR3 has 17 residues. The germline V and J ends were trimmed by 0 bases and 0 bases, with 14 bases remaining between them. Germline V gene data show CDR1 as MRHNA and CDR2 as SNTAGT. In DNA, the CDR3 is TGTGCCAGCAGTGACTCCCCCTACCAGGGTCTGAACACTGAAGCTTTCTTT. This codes for CASSDSPYQGLNTEAFF.

This clonotype appeared a few times. The chain carries TRBV7-6 and TRBJ2-7, with D unresolved. Germline assignment: CDR1 SGHVS and CDR2 FNYEAQ. The V gene lost 1 base and the J gene lost 0 bases, with 4 bases spanning the gap. CDR3 length: 13 amino acids. The CDR3 region is CASSLEISYEQYF. The CDR3 DNA sequence: TGTGCCAGCAGCTTAGAGATCTCCTACGAGCAGTACTTC.

In nucleotides, the CDR3 is TGTGCCAGCAGTTTAGGGACAGGCCTGAACTACACCTTC. Translating it yields CASSLGTGLNYTF. The J gene is TRBJ1-2, the V gene TRBV12-3 or TRBV12-4; 7 bases agree with TRBD1. The trim removed 1 base at V and 10 bases at J, leaving 6 bases unmatched. CDR3 length: 13 residues.

The rearrangement uses TRBV5-4 and TRBJ2-3; TRBD1 matches at 7 bases. CDR3 length equals 17 residues. Per germline, CDR1 SGHNT and CDR2 YYREEE (reference sequence). V lost 4 bases to trimming and J lost 0 bases; unmatched junction nucleotides: 11. In DNA, the CDR3 is TGTGCCAGCAGCCCCCCCCGACAGGGCCTGAGCACAGATACGCAGTATTTT. Translation: CASSPPRQGLSTDTQYF.

This clonotype was seen only a few times. The chain is built from TRBV2 and TRBJ2-2, with D uncertain. The CDR3 is made up of 16 amino acids. Per germline, CDR1 SNHLY and CDR2 FYNNEI. The V end lost 2 bases, the J end lost 2 bases, and 12 bases lay between the germline ends. The CDR3 loop reads CASSEQGPGNTGELFF. DNA for the CDR3: TGTGCCAGCAGTGAACAAGGCCCAGGAAACACCGGGGAGCTGTTTTTT.

The chain uses TRBV28 and TRBJ1-5; TRBD1 is a possible D gene (6 bases). CDR1 and CDR2 from the germline V gene are MDHEN and SYDVKM. The CDR3 totals 11 residues. Trimming pared 11 bases from V and 5 bases from J, leaving 10 bases between. CDR3 sequence (DNA): TGTGCCGGGGGCAGGGATCAGCCCCAGCATTTT. This codes for CAGGRDQPQHF.

The sample holds one count of this clonotype. The rearrangement uses TRBV4-3 and TRBJ2-3; possibly TRBD1 for D (6 bases). Germline lookup yields CDR1 LGHNA and CDR2 YSLEER. V was trimmed by 0 bases and J by 2 bases, leaving 12 bases between them. This CDR3 has 16 residues. The CDR3 protein is CASSQDSGGPTDTQYF. The CDR3 DNA is TGCGCCAGCAGCCAAGATTCTGGGGGCCCCACAGATACGCAGTATTTT.

This clonotype was detected a few times. The V and J genes are TRBV4-3 and TRBJ2-3, with D perhaps TRBD1 or TRBD2 (7 bases each). Germline V gives CDR1 LGHNA, CDR2 YSLEER. The CDR3 covers 17 residues. V dropped 0 bases and J dropped 5 bases, with 18 bases sitting between them. The CDR3 loop is CASSQEGGAGLRDTQYF. The DNA for the CDR3 is TGCGCCAGCAGCCAAGAAGGGGGCGCGGGACTACGAGATACGCAGTATTTT.

The CDR3 coding sequence is TGTGCCAGCAGCCGAAGGACAGGAGGAGTGGAGAACACTGAAGCTTTCTTT. Translated, it gives CASSRRTGGVENTEAFF. V usage is TRBV3-1 and J usage is TRBJ1-1, with 7 bases matching TRBD1. J was trimmed by 1 base and V by 4 bases; bases with no gene match: 12. The CDR3 sequence is 17 residues long. The germline V gene encodes CDR1 LGHDT and CDR2 YNNKEL (reference sequence).

The sample holds many counts of this clonotype. The chain is built from TRBV7-2 and TRBJ2-1, with D unclear. There are 13 residues in the CDR3. Germline CDR1 and CDR2: SGHTA and FQGNSA. Deletions cut 5 bases from V and 7 bases from J, with 12 bases between. CDR3 region: CASSPRNSNEQFF. The DNA for the CDR3 is TGTGCCAGCAGCCCCCGGAATTCGAATGAGCAGTTCTTC.

The chain employs TRBV5-1 and TRBJ1-2; D not resolved. The CDR3 consists of 13 residues. In germline, CDR1 is SGHRS, CDR2 YFSETQ. The germline V and J ends were trimmed by 2 bases and 3 bases, with 8 bases remaining between them. The CDR3 protein is CASSLFQDYGYTF. CDR3 coding DNA: TGCGCCAGCAGCTTATTCCAGGACTATGGCTACACCTTC.

CDR3 sequence: CSARDVAGYNEQFF. In nucleotides, the CDR3 is TGCAGTGCTAGAGATGTTGCGGGATACAATGAGCAGTTCTTC. V usage is TRBV20-1 and J usage is TRBJ2-1; D might be TRBD2 (6 bases). The CDR3 sequence is 14 residues long. V gave up 0 bases and J gave up 4 bases, with 10 bases separating them. Germline CDR1 and CDR2: DFQATT and SNEGSKA (reference sequence).

This clonotype was observed at least ten times. The V and J genes are TRBV5-4 and TRBJ2-5, with TRBD2 identical over 7 bases. V was pared by 0 bases and J by 7 bases, with 6 bases of the junction left unmatched. Per germline, CDR1 SGHNT and CDR2 YYREEE (reference sequence). The length of the CDR3 is 14 residues. The CDR3 DNA reads as TGTGCCAGCAGCTTGGCCTCGTCGGGAGGGACCCAGTACTTC. Protein product: CASSLASSGGTQYF.

The V gene is TRBV7-6, the J gene TRBJ2-7; D is undetermined. CDR1 is SGHVS and CDR2 is FNYEAQ in the germline V gene. Trimming took off 0 bases at V and 3 bases at J, with 15 bases between the two ends. The CDR3 totals 16 residues. CDR3 DNA sequence: TGTGCCAGCAGCTTAGCGTCCTTGACGGGCGACTACGAGCAGTACTTC. Amino acids: CASSLASLTGDYEQYF.

Notes on this clonotype: The junction does not match germline at one end; this may be a read error. The chain recombines TRBV5-1 with TRBJ1-1, with D unresolved. Per germline, CDR1 SGHRS and CDR2 YFSETQ. The CDR3 is made up of 14 amino acids. CDR3 sequence: CASSLGSVNTEAYF. DNA for the CDR3: TGCGCCAGCAGCTTGGGTTCAGTGAACACTGAAGCTTACTTT.

The J gene is TRBJ1-1, the V gene TRBV6-2 or TRBV6-3, with D maybe TRBD1 (6 bases). Trimming took 6 bases from V and 3 from J, leaving 14 bases between them. Germline CDR1 is MNHEY and CDR2 is SVGEGT. The CDR3 totals 14 residues. The CDR3 sequence: CASSPGQYYTEAFF. CDR3 coding DNA: TGTGCCAGCAGCCCCGGACAGTACTACACTGAAGCTTTCTTT.

On this clonotype itself: This could be a read error, since a much larger clone is one nucleotide away. CDR3 sequence: CASSLYSYEEYF. In nucleotides, the CDR3 is TGTGCCAGCAGCTTATATTCCTACGAGGAGTACTTC. This sequence joins TRBV7-2 and TRBJ2-7; D is unresolved. The CDR3 length is 12 residues. Germline CDR1 is SGHTA and CDR2 is FQGNSA. The variable domain in full, with the rest retrieved from reference TRBV7-2 and TRBJ2-7, is GAGVSQSPSNKVTEKGKDVELRCDPISGHTALYWYRQSLGQGLEFLIYFQGNSAPDKSGLPSDRFSAERTGGSVSTLTIQRTQQEDSAVYLCASSLYSYEEYFGPGTRLTVT.